The clone carrying this T cell receptor beta chain was seen at least ten times. The TCR beta CDR3 regions underwent amplification using RNA transcripts as the source. First-round RT-PCR with HTBI primers amplified the TCR CDR3 region. TCRdb re-called the multiplex PCR reads with MiXCR, one entry per CDR3 protein. The data contain hundreds of thousands of distinct CDR3 sequences, 14% to 15% of them singletons. The CDR3 is made up of 12 amino acids. Germline V gene sequence: CDR1 SGHRS, CDR2 YFSETQ. Trimming stripped 3 bases from V and 8 bases from J, with 8 bases between. This sample stems from a study of T cells in Graves' hyperthyroidism and ophthalmopathy.

The sequenced material came from blood. The gene calls are TRBV5-1 and TRBJ2-2; D remains ambiguous. The TCR comes from a middle-aged woman with Graves' ophthalmopathy. CDR3 sequence reads: CASSYGGGELFF. The CDR3 DNA follows: TGCGCCAGCAGCTACGGTGGAGGGGAGCTGTTTTTT.